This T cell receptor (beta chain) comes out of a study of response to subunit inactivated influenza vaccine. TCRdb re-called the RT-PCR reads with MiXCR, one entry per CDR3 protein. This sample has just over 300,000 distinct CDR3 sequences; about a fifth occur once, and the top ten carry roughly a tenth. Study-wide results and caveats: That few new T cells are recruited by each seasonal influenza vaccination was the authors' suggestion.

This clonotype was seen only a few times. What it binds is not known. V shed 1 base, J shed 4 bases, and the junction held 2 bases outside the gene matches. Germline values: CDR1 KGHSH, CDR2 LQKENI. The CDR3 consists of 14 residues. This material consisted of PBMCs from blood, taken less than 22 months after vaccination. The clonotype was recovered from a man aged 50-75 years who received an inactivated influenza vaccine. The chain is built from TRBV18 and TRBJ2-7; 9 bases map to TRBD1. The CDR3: CASSPQGQGYEQYF. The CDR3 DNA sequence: TGTGCCAGCTCACCACAGGGACAGGGTTACGAGCAGTACTTC.